This T cell receptor (beta chain) was profiled in a study of a mutant IDH1 vaccine in newly diagnosed glioma. Across the study: Eight vaccinations went to patients in weeks 1, 3, 5, 7, 11, 15, 19, 23. Patients' prior therapy spanned radiotherapy, temozolomide, or both; most underwent both. Patients began vaccination 4-6 weeks after radiotherapy alone, or with temozolomide cycles.

A word on this clone: Its target is not known.

V was clipped by 4 bases and J by 8 bases, with 12 bases between them. CDR1 SGHDT and CDR2 YYEEEE come from the germline V gene. CDR3 length equals 13 residues. Time point: week 23, last vaccination. Each dose delivered 300 ug of mutant IDH1 20-mer peptide subcutaneously with imiquimod. Regarding the study as a whole: Changes in top peripheral clonotypes did not appear linked to pseudoprogression.

Method: immunoSEQ multiplex PCR; TCRdb's copy keeps in-frame clones and lacks some. Of some 28,000 clones listed, 80% to 85% are singletons. The chain combines TRBV5-6 with TRBJ2-2; D not certain. The TCR sequence derives from a young woman with glioma. Specimen: PBMCs, collected from a glioma patient whose treatment included an IDH1 peptide vaccine. Here the CDR3 reads CASSPIGIGELFF. The DNA for the CDR3 is TGTGCCAGCAGCCCGATCGGTATAGGGGAGCTGTTTTTT.